Listed below are T cell receptor beta chains from one sample, sequenced in a study of identical twins. Using its own MiXCR run on the 5' RACE reads, TCRdb lists one record per CDR3 protein. In the table there are approximately 280,000 distinct CDR3 sequences, about 8% of which are singletons. These data were likewise used in another study, on yellow fever vaccine responses in identical twins.

Input material: memory (CD45RO+) T cells sorted from blood. The receptors derive from a woman aged 18-29 years in good health. CDR3s include the opening cysteine and the closing phenylalanine or tryptophan. D genes are given only for firm matches. Only part of the rows carry a size: once, few, many, or a class if the clone is expanded.

j_call clone_size d_call cdr3_length v_call cdr3_nt cdr3_aa
TRBJ2-7 many TRBD1 15 TRBV5-1 TGCGCCAGCAGCTTGTATGCACAGGGGACCTACGAGCAGTACTTC CASSLYAQGTYEQYF
TRBJ2-3 few TRBD2 18 TRBV25-1 TGTGCCAGCAGTGCAGAGACGGTAGCGGGGCCATATGGGGATACGCAGTATTTT CASSAETVAGPYGDTQYF
TRBJ2-5 many . 14 TRBV5-1 TGCGCCAGCAGCTTGTCTAGCGTCTGGGAGACCCAGTACTTC CASSLSSVWETQYF
TRBJ1-5 many . 13 TRBV29-1 TGCAGCGTTGAAGATCGGGGGGTCAAGCCCCAGCATTTT CSVEDRGVKPQHF
TRBJ1-5 few TRBD1 14 TRBV6-2/TRBV6-3 TGTGCCAGCAGAGGGACAGGGGGCGATCAGCCCCAGCATTTT CASRGTGGDQPQHF
TRBJ1-2 many . 12 TRBV12-3/TRBV12-4 TGTGCCAGCACCGAGACAGAGACTGGCTACACCTTC CASTETETGYTF
TRBJ2-1 . . 16 TRBV6-1 TGTGCCAGCAACCCAACACAGCGGACCTCCTACAATGAGCAGTTCTTC CASNPTQRTSYNEQFF
TRBJ2-2 . TRBD2 18 TRBV4-2 TGTGCCAGCAGCCAGGCTAGCGGGGGCCCCAGGGGGACCGGGGAGCTGTTTTTT CASSQASGGPRGTGELFF
TRBJ2-2 few . 15 TRBV10-3 TGTGCCATCAGTGAGTCGAGCGGCGGCACCGGGGAGCTGTTTTTT CAISESSGGTGELFF
TRBJ2-1 many TRBD2 15 TRBV3-1 TGTGCCAGCAAGAGCGGGGGGGTCTCCTACAATGAGCAGTTCTTC CASKSGGVSYNEQFF
TRBJ2-7 . TRBD2 15 TRBV6-5 TGTGCCAGCAGTTACTCCACGGGAGGGCTTGGCGAGCAGTACTTC CASSYSTGGLGEQYF
TRBJ1-1 many . 16 TRBV27 TGTGCCAGCAGTTTATCGGGGACGAGGGGCTACACTGAAGCTTTCTTT CASSLSGTRGYTEAFF
TRBJ2-2 many . 14 TRBV10-3 TGTGCCATCGCCGATGGGGTTCGAACCGGGGAGCTGTTTTTT CAIADGVRTGELFF
TRBJ1-2 few TRBD1 12 TRBV6-1 TGTGCCAGCAGCGACAGGGTCTGGGGCTACACCTTC CASSDRVWGYTF
TRBJ1-1 many . 15 TRBV12-3/TRBV12-4 TGTGCCAGCAGTCCACAACCTGGGCTGAACACTGAAGCTTTCTTT CASSPQPGLNTEAFF
TRBJ1-1 . . 14 TRBV12-3/TRBV12-4 TGTGCCAGCAGTTTAGGGGGCGCGGGGACTGAAGCTTTCTTT CASSLGGAGTEAFF
TRBJ2-1 many TRBD2 14 TRBV12-3/TRBV12-4 TGTGCCAGCACCGGGACTAGCGCCTACAATGAGCAGTTCTTC CASTGTSAYNEQFF
TRBJ2-2 . TRBD1 15 TRBV10-3 TGTGCCATCAGTGTGGGACAGGGTAACACCGGGGAGCTGTTTTTT CAISVGQGNTGELFF
TRBJ1-1 many . 12 TRBV29-1 TGCAGCGTCGCGGACATTCGGACTGAAGCTTTCTTT CSVADIRTEAFF
TRBJ1-5 . . 15 TRBV20-1 TGCAGTGCAACCTCGGGAGGTAATAGCAATCAGCCCCAGCATTTT CSATSGGNSNQPQHF
TRBJ1-1 . . 17 TRBV19 TGTGCCAGTAGTTCCAGCGGCCCAGTGTATATGATGACTGAAGCTTTCTTT CASSSSGPVYMMTEAFF
TRBJ1-4 . TRBD1 15 TRBV11-2 TGTGCCAGCAGCCCGAGACAGGGAAGAGATGAAAAACTGTTTTTT CASSPRQGRDEKLFF
TRBJ2-5 many TRBD1 16 TRBV7-9 TGTGCCAGCAGCTTGGGGACAGGGACCCTCCAAGAGACCCAGTACTTC CASSLGTGTLQETQYF
TRBJ2-1 . . 15 TRBV7-9 TGTGCCAGCAGCCCTACTAGAAGCTCCTACAATGAGCAGTTCTTC CASSPTRSSYNEQFF
TRBJ2-3 many TRBD2 13 TRBV12-3/TRBV12-4 TGTGCCAGCGGGGGGGGTGTCCCAGATACGCAGTATTTT CASGGGVPDTQYF
TRBJ2-6 . . 13 TRBV27 TGTGCCAGCAGTTTCCGAGGGGCCAACGTCCTGACTTTC CASSFRGANVLTF
TRBJ2-7 many TRBD1 14 TRBV29-1 TGCAGCGTCGTCACAGGGGGCGGAAGCTACGAGCAGTACTTC CSVVTGGGSYEQYF
TRBJ1-3 many . 12 TRBV12-3/TRBV12-4 TGTGCCAGCAGTGAAACTGGAAACACCATATATTTT CASSETGNTIYF
TRBJ2-3 many . 17 TRBV12-3/TRBV12-4 TGTGCCAGCAGTTTCGGTGCAGGGCCCCATCCCACAGATACGCAGTATTTT CASSFGAGPHPTDTQYF
TRBJ2-3 . TRBD2 14 TRBV20-1 TGCAGTGCTAGAATTCAGCGGGGTTTAGATACGCAGTATTTT CSARIQRGLDTQYF
TRBJ2-5 few TRBD2 17 TRBV15 TGTGCCACCAGCATCCAAGGACTAGCGGGCCGCCAAGAGACCCAGTACTTC CATSIQGLAGRQETQYF
TRBJ2-1 . . 15 TRBV6-2/TRBV6-3 TGTGCCAGCAGTTATTCAACTAGTCGAAACAATGAGCAGTTCTTC CASSYSTSRNNEQFF
TRBJ2-3 few TRBD2 16 TRBV6-2/TRBV6-3 TGTGCCAGCAACAGCGGGGTGTTAGCGGGCACAGATACGCAGTATTTT CASNSGVLAGTDTQYF
TRBJ2-3 . . 15 TRBV20-1 TGCAGTGCTAGAAGGGCCCAGAAGGGCACAGATACGCAGTATTTT CSARRAQKGTDTQYF
TRBJ2-1 . . 11 TRBV20-1 TGCAGTGCTAGACACAACAATGAGCAGTTCTTC CSARHNNEQFF
TRBJ2-1 . TRBD1 15 TRBV4-1 TGCGCCAGCAGCCAAGGGACAGGGCGTCGTAATGAGCAGTTCTTC CASSQGTGRRNEQFF
TRBJ1-4 few . 13 TRBV4-1 TGCGCCAGCAGCCAAGAGATACGCGAAAAACTGTTTTTT CASSQEIREKLFF
TRBJ2-5 many . 11 TRBV25-1 TGTGCCAGCAGTGATCTTTTGGAGGCGCACTTC CASSDLLEAHF
TRBJ2-2 few TRBD2 16 TRBV3-1 TGTGCCAGCAGCCCCGGACTAGCGGGAAAGACCGGGGAGCTGTTTTTT CASSPGLAGKTGELFF
TRBJ2-3 many TRBD1 15 TRBV14 TGTGCCAGCAGCCAAGATCCCGACAGGGTAGCGACGCAGTATTTT CASSQDPDRVATQYF
TRBJ2-3 many TRBD2 15 TRBV20-1 TGCAGTGCTCACCCACTAGCGGGAGTGCCAGAGACGCAGTATTTT CSAHPLAGVPETQYF
TRBJ2-2 many . 13 TRBV15 TGTGCCACCAGCTGGGGGAACACCGGGGAGCTGTTTTTT CATSWGNTGELFF
TRBJ2-1 many . 11 TRBV12-3/TRBV12-4 TGTGCCAGCACCGCCGGGGGTGAGCAGTTCTTC CASTAGGEQFF
TRBJ1-1 . TRBD1 17 TRBV19 TGTGCCAGTAGTATGGCCCCAATACTCAGGGGGGCCACTGAAGCTTTCTTT CASSMAPILRGATEAFF
TRBJ2-3 many TRBD1 15 TRBV12-3/TRBV12-4 TGTGCCAGCAGTCCCTGGGACAGGGGCACAGATACGCAGTATTTT CASSPWDRGTDTQYF
TRBJ2-5 few TRBD1 16 TRBV7-8 TGTGCCAGCAGCTTACTTTCACAGGGGGCTCGAGAGACCCAGTACTTC CASSLLSQGARETQYF
TRBJ2-3 few . 14 TRBV16 TGTGCCAGCAGCCAATCCCCACAAGCGAATACGCAGTATTTT CASSQSPQANTQYF